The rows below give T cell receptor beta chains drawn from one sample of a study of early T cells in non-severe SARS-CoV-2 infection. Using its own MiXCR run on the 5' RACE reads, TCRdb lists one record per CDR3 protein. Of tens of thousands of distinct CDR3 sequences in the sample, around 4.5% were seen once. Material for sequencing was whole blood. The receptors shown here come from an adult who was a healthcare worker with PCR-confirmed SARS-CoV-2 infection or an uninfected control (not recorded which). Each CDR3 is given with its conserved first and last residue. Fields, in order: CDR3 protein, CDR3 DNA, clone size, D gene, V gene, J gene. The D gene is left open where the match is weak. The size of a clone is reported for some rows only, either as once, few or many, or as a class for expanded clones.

CDR3aa: CASSYDRWASYEQYF
CDR3nt: TGTGCCAGCAGTTACGACAGGTGGGCCTCCTACGAGCAGTACTTC
abundance: NA
d_gene: NA
v_gene: TRBV28
j_gene: TRBJ2-7

CDR3aa: CASSFSQPTGELFF
CDR3nt: TGCGCCAGCAGCTTTTCCCAGCCAACCGGGGAGCTGTTTTTT
abundance: few
d_gene: NA
v_gene: TRBV5-1
j_gene: TRBJ2-2

CDR3aa: CASSPPDRGGNEQFF
CDR3nt: TGCGCCAGCAGCCCCCCGGACAGGGGGGGCAATGAGCAGTTCTTC
abundance: many
d_gene: TRBD1
v_gene: TRBV5-1
j_gene: TRBJ2-1

CDR3aa: CASSSSYLDRDSYNEQFF
CDR3nt: TGTGCCAGCAGCTCCTCATACCTAGACAGGGACTCCTACAATGAGCAGTTCTTC
abundance: many
d_gene: TRBD1
v_gene: TRBV5-4
j_gene: TRBJ2-1

CDR3aa: CASSQVVRTANTEAFF
CDR3nt: TGCGCCAGCAGCCAAGTAGTCAGGACGGCGAACACTGAAGCTTTCTTT
abundance: many
d_gene: NA
v_gene: TRBV4-1
j_gene: TRBJ1-1

CDR3aa: CASSGSGQGAHEQYF
CDR3nt: TGTGCCAGCTCAGGGTCGGGACAGGGGGCTCATGAGCAGTACTTC
abundance: NA
d_gene: TRBD1
v_gene: TRBV12-3/TRBV12-4
j_gene: TRBJ2-7

CDR3aa: CASKKGSTNEKLFF
CDR3nt: TGTGCCAGCAAAAAAGGGTCAACTAATGAAAAACTGTTTTTT
abundance: many
d_gene: NA
v_gene: TRBV28
j_gene: TRBJ1-4

CDR3aa: CASSQVLMDRHEQFF
CDR3nt: TGTGCCAGCAGCCAAGTCCTGATGGACAGGCATGAGCAGTTCTTC
abundance: many
d_gene: TRBD1
v_gene: TRBV14
j_gene: TRBJ2-1

CDR3aa: CASSLSVGEQFF
CDR3nt: TGTGCCAGCAGTTTATCTGTCGGGGAGCAGTTCTTC
abundance: many
d_gene: NA
v_gene: TRBV28
j_gene: TRBJ2-1

CDR3aa: CATSDLQGAGELFF
CDR3nt: TGTGCCACCAGTGATTTGCAGGGCGCCGGGGAGCTGTTTTTT
abundance: NA
d_gene: NA
v_gene: TRBV24-1
j_gene: TRBJ2-2